A selection of T cell receptor beta chains follows, all from one sample in a study of blood T cell repertoires in COVID-19. Sequencing was performed with immunoSEQ multiplex PCR; in TCRdb, only in-frame clones are kept and a portion is missing. The profile shows 150,000 or so clones, roughly 90% of them singletons. Sequencing was carried out using peripheral blood. All receptors come from a man aged 25-45 years with COVID-19, enrolled during active disease. Each CDR3 is given with its conserved first and last residue. Fields, in order: clone size, J gene, V gene, D gene, CDR3 protein, CDR3 DNA. A D gene is named only where the DNA matches it firmly. Not all rows give a size; the values are once, few, many and, for expanded clones, a class.

size: NA; J: TRBJ1-3; V: TRBV24-1; D: TRBD1; CDR3: CATSDFPDRGGTIYF; DNA: TGTGCCACCAGTGATTTCCCGGACAGGGGAGGCACCATATATTTT
size: NA; J: TRBJ1-2; V: TRBV7-2; D: NA; CDR3: CASSPREDYGYTF; DNA: TGTGCCAGCAGCCCCCGGGAGGACTATGGCTACACCTTC
size: NA; J: TRBJ2-1; V: TRBV29-1; D: TRBD2; CDR3: CSGQRGTYNEQFF; DNA: TGCAGCGGACAGCGGGGAACTTACAATGAGCAGTTCTTC
size: NA; J: TRBJ2-5; V: TRBV7-9; D: TRBD1; CDR3: CASSAGRTGGETQYF; DNA: TGTGCCAGCAGCGCAGGTCGGACAGGGGGAGAGACCCAGTACTTC
size: NA; J: TRBJ2-1; V: TRBV28; D: NA; CDR3: CASSFAGALGNEQFF; DNA: TGTGCCAGCAGTTTTGCGGGGGCCCTCGGAAATGAGCAGTTCTTC
size: NA; J: TRBJ1-6; V: TRBV6-5; D: NA; CDR3: CASSYMSSRGSPLHF; DNA: TGTGCCAGCAGTTACATGAGCAGCAGGGGTTCACCCCTCCACTTT
size: NA; J: TRBJ2-2; V: TRBV27; D: TRBD1; CDR3: CASSPGQGGTGELFF; DNA: TGTGCCAGCAGTCCGGGACAGGGGGGCACCGGGGAGCTGTTTTTT
size: NA; J: TRBJ1-4; V: TRBV7-9; D: TRBD1; CDR3: CASSLRGDRLGGKLFF; DNA: TGTGCCAGCAGCTTGAGGGGGGACAGGCTTGGCGGAAAACTGTTTTTT
size: NA; J: TRBJ1-5; V: TRBV5-1; D: NA; CDR3: CASSLDGGRSPQHF; DNA: TGCGCCAGCAGCTTGGACGGGGGTCGATCTCCCCAGCATTTT
size: NA; J: TRBJ1-1; V: TRBV18; D: NA; CDR3: CASSPPGGTEAFF; DNA: TGTGCCAGCTCACCCCCCGGGGGCACTGAAGCTTTCTTT
size: NA; J: TRBJ1-1; V: TRBV10-3; D: TRBD1; CDR3: CAIRDREGTEAFF; DNA: TGTGCCATCAGAGACAGGGAAGGGACTGAAGCTTTCTTT
size: NA; J: TRBJ2-3; V: TRBV19; D: TRBD1; CDR3: CASSPGQGPQPQYF; DNA: TGTGCCAGTAGTCCGGGACAGGGGCCCCAGCCGCAGTATTTT
size: NA; J: TRBJ1-4; V: TRBV2; D: TRBD1; CDR3: CASSVNRGTGNEKLFF; DNA: TGTGCCAGCAGCGTGAACCGCGGGACAGGGAATGAAAAACTGTTTTTT
size: NA; J: TRBJ1-2; V: TRBV9; D: NA; CDR3: CASSVDSYGYTF; DNA: TGTGCCAGCAGCGTAGACAGCTATGGCTACACCTTC
size: few; J: TRBJ1-2; V: TRBV28; D: TRBD1; CDR3: CASTTGGLVGYTF; DNA: TGTGCCAGCACGACAGGGGGCTTAGTGGGCTACACCTTC
size: NA; J: TRBJ2-7; V: TRBV27; D: NA; CDR3: CASRPSWGTYEQYF; DNA: TGTGCCAGCAGACCCTCGTGGGGCACCTACGAGCAGTACTTC
size: NA; J: TRBJ1-5; V: TRBV18; D: NA; CDR3: CASSPDRSLNQPQHF; DNA: TGTGCCAGCTCACCAGACAGGTCCCTCAATCAGCCCCAGCATTTT
size: NA; J: TRBJ2-3; V: TRBV23-1; D: TRBD2; CDR3: CASSLWTSGSLRDTQYF; DNA: TGCGCCAGCAGTCTCTGGACTAGCGGGAGCCTTCGGGATACGCAGTATTTT
size: NA; J: TRBJ1-1; V: TRBV12-3/TRBV12-4; D: NA; CDR3: CASSRRGNTEAFF; DNA: TGTGCCAGCAGCCGGAGGGGTAACACTGAAGCTTTCTTT
size: NA; J: TRBJ2-7; V: TRBV19; D: NA; CDR3: CASSIAGGLDYEQYF; DNA: TGTGCCAGTAGTATCGCCGGGGGGCTCGACTACGAGCAGTACTTC
size: once; J: TRBJ2-2; V: TRBV10-2; D: TRBD2; CDR3: CASERDLNTGELFF; DNA: TGCGCCAGCGAGCGGGACCTAAACACCGGGGAGCTGTTTTTT
size: NA; J: TRBJ2-7; V: TRBV12-3/TRBV12-4; D: TRBD1; CDR3: CASKRTGAYEQYF; DNA: TGTGCCAGCAAGAGGACAGGGGCCTACGAGCAGTACTTC
size: NA; J: TRBJ1-6; V: TRBV30; D: TRBD1; CDR3: CAWTSYPGQATRGSPLHF; DNA: TGTGCCTGGACCTCTTATCCGGGACAGGCAACGAGGGGTTCACCCCTCCACTTT
size: NA; J: TRBJ2-2; V: TRBV3-1/TRBV3-2; D: NA; CDR3: CASSQRSARNTGELFF; DNA: TGTGCCAGCAGCCAGAGAAGCGCACGGAACACCGGGGAGCTGTTTTTT
size: NA; J: TRBJ2-2; V: TRBV4-1; D: TRBD2; CDR3: CASSQGEGSTGELFF; DNA: TGCGCCAGCAGCCAAGGGGAGGGGAGCACCGGGGAGCTGTTTTTT
size: NA; J: TRBJ2-1; V: TRBV10-2; D: TRBD1; CDR3: CASSGQGRGGPGDEQFF; DNA: TGCGCCAGCAGTGGGCAGGGTAGAGGGGGCCCTGGTGATGAGCAGTTCTTC
size: NA; J: TRBJ1-1; V: TRBV9; D: NA; CDR3: CASSVTGANTEAFF; DNA: TGTGCCAGCAGCGTTACGGGAGCGAACACTGAAGCTTTCTTT
size: NA; J: TRBJ2-1; V: TRBV11-2; D: TRBD2; CDR3: CASSFLAGGRNEQFF; DNA: TGTGCCAGCAGCTTTTTAGCGGGGGGGAGGAATGAGCAGTTCTTC
size: once; J: TRBJ2-7; V: TRBV6-2/TRBV6-3; D: TRBD2; CDR3: CASSRRLAGETEQYF; DNA: TGTGCCAGCAGTCGGCGACTAGCGGGAGAAACCGAGCAGTACTTC
size: NA; J: TRBJ2-1; V: TRBV12-5; D: NA; CDR3: CASNLEGRNEQFF; DNA: TGTGCTAGTAATCTGGAGGGGAGGAATGAGCAGTTCTTC
size: NA; J: TRBJ1-1; V: TRBV7-9; D: NA; CDR3: CASSKGSVEGKAFF; DNA: TGTGCCAGCAGCAAGGGGTCAGTCGAAGGGAAAGCTTTCTTT
size: NA; J: TRBJ2-2; V: TRBV11-1; D: TRBD1; CDR3: CASSLGTANTGELFF; DNA: TGTGCCAGCAGTCTGGGGACAGCGAACACCGGGGAGCTGTTTTTT
size: NA; J: TRBJ2-2; V: TRBV24-1; D: TRBD1; CDR3: CATSDPGTGTGELFF; DNA: TGTGCCACCAGTGATCCCGGGACAGGCACCGGGGAGCTGTTTTTT
size: NA; J: TRBJ2-2; V: TRBV5-8; D: TRBD2; CDR3: CASSFALAGVSGELFF; DNA: TGTGCCAGCAGCTTCGCTCTAGCGGGGGTGAGCGGGGAGCTGTTTTTT
size: once; J: TRBJ1-1; V: TRBV9; D: NA; CDR3: CASSRTGNTEAFF; DNA: TGTGCCAGCAGCCGCACAGGGAACACTGAAGCTTTCTTT
size: NA; J: TRBJ1-1; V: TRBV6-5; D: NA; CDR3: CASSPGGAITEAFF; DNA: TGTGCCAGCAGTCCTGGGGGGGCGATCACTGAAGCTTTCTTT
size: once; J: TRBJ2-3; V: TRBV29-1; D: NA; CDR3: CSARTAGDTQYF; DNA: TGCAGCGCTCGGACTGCCGGAGATACGCAGTATTTT
size: NA; J: TRBJ2-7; V: TRBV6-5; D: TRBD2; CDR3: CASSYSGTSGRYEQYF; DNA: TGTGCCAGCAGTTACTCTGGGACTAGCGGGAGATACGAGCAGTACTTC
size: few; J: TRBJ2-5; V: TRBV6-6; D: NA; CDR3: CASSYSYYKSQYF; DNA: TGTGCCAGCAGTTACTCGTACTACAAGAGCCAGTACTTC
size: NA; J: TRBJ2-2; V: TRBV24-1; D: NA; CDR3: CATSAPWGGAKDTGELFF; DNA: TGTGCCACCAGTGCCCCGTGGGGGGGGGCGAAGGACACCGGGGAGCTGTTTTTT
size: NA; J: TRBJ1-1; V: TRBV5-1; D: NA; CDR3: CASSYNSLNTEAFF; DNA: TGCGCCAGCAGCTATAACAGCTTGAACACTGAAGCTTTCTTT
size: NA; J: TRBJ2-7; V: TRBV6-5; D: TRBD1; CDR3: CASSYDRGPYEQYF; DNA: TGTGCCAGCAGTTACGACAGGGGCCCCTACGAGCAGTACTTC
size: NA; J: TRBJ2-7; V: TRBV6-5; D: TRBD2; CDR3: CASSRLAGSYEQYF; DNA: TGTGCCAGCAGCCGGTTAGCGGGATCCTACGAGCAGTACTTC
size: NA; J: TRBJ1-1; V: TRBV12-5; D: TRBD1; CDR3: CASGSGQGRTEAFF; DNA: TGTGCTAGTGGCTCCGGACAGGGTCGCACTGAAGCTTTCTTT
size: NA; J: TRBJ2-5; V: TRBV21-1; D: NA; CDR3: CASSLAQGGKETQYF; DNA: TGTGCCAGCAGCTTAGCTCAGGGAGGAAAAGAGACCCAGTACTTC
size: few; J: TRBJ2-2; V: TRBV6-5; D: TRBD1; CDR3: CATKVDRGVAGELFF; DNA: TGTGCCACAAAGGTGGACAGGGGGGTTGCCGGGGAGCTGTTTTTT
size: NA; J: TRBJ1-6; V: TRBV5-1; D: TRBD1; CDR3: CASSYDREQSPLHF; DNA: TGCGCCAGCAGCTATGACAGGGAGCAGTCACCCCTCCACTTT
size: once; J: TRBJ2-1; V: TRBV4-3; D: TRBD1; CDR3: CASSQLTPGTGRGGGHNEQFF; DNA: TGCGCCAGCAGCCAGCTAACCCCCGGGACAGGGAGGGGCGGGGGCCACAATGAGCAGTTCTTC
size: NA; J: TRBJ2-5; V: TRBV28; D: TRBD2; CDR3: CASSFGTGGPQETQYF; DNA: TGTGCCAGCAGTTTTGGGACGGGGGGTCCCCAAGAGACCCAGTACTTC
size: NA; J: TRBJ2-1; V: TRBV24-1; D: NA; CDR3: CATSDLRDTYNEQFF; DNA: TGTGCCACCAGTGATTTGAGAGACACCTACAATGAGCAGTTCTTC
size: NA; J: TRBJ1-3; V: TRBV2; D: NA; CDR3: CASSEIRGNTIYF; DNA: TGTGCCAGCAGTGAAATTAGAGGAAACACCATATATTTT
size: NA; J: TRBJ2-2; V: TRBV7-3; D: TRBD2; CDR3: CASSSGLAGGFTGELFF; DNA: TGTGCCAGCAGCTCTGGACTAGCGGGAGGATTCACCGGGGAGCTGTTTTTT
size: NA; J: TRBJ2-3; V: TRBV14; D: TRBD2; CDR3: CASSQKMYSGGPADTQYF; DNA: TGTGCCAGCAGCCAAAAAATGTATTCGGGAGGGCCCGCAGATACGCAGTATTTT
size: NA; J: TRBJ1-3; V: TRBV18; D: NA; CDR3: CASSPPSQISGNTIYF; DNA: TGTGCCAGCTCACCACCTTCACAGATCTCTGGAAACACCATATATTTT
size: NA; J: TRBJ1-6; V: TRBV6-6; D: NA; CDR3: CASRHQRGADNSPLHF; DNA: TGTGCCAGCAGGCACCAACGGGGGGCAGATAATTCACCCCTCCACTTT
size: few; J: TRBJ1-2; V: TRBV29-1; D: NA; CDR3: CSVVGGFGYGYTF; DNA: TGCAGCGTTGTCGGAGGGTTCGGCTATGGCTACACCTTC
size: NA; J: TRBJ2-2; V: TRBV18; D: TRBD1; CDR3: CASSPNQGATNTGELFF; DNA: TGTGCCAGCTCACCAAACCAGGGGGCTACGAACACCGGGGAGCTGTTTTTT
size: NA; J: TRBJ2-5; V: TRBV19; D: TRBD2; CDR3: CASSNLAGGSETQYF; DNA: TGTGCCAGTAGTAATCTGGCGGGGGGGTCAGAGACCCAGTACTTC
size: NA; J: TRBJ1-2; V: TRBV7-8; D: TRBD1; CDR3: CASSLGGTGGNYGYTF; DNA: TGTGCCAGCAGCTTAGGGGGAACAGGGGGGAACTATGGCTACACCTTC